The sequence of this T cell receptor (beta chain) was determined in a study of PD-L1 blockade in urothelial cancer. V was trimmed by 4 bases and J by 5 bases, leaving 12 bases between them. Germline CDR1 and CDR2: SNHLY and FYNNEI. This CDR3 spans 14 amino acids. Synthetic spike-ins, TCR analog templates, were added into each PCR. Generated by immunoSEQ multiplex PCR, the TCRdb table keeps only in-frame clones and is missing some. The sample comprises roughly 39,000 clones, around nine tenths of which are singletons, and around 2% rests with the top ten. This clonotype originated in a man between 60 and 70 years old with urothelial cancer. The chain uses TRBV2 and TRBJ2-1, with D possibly matching TRBD1 (5 bases). The material was PBMCs, obtained around atezolizumab (anti-PD-L1) treatment. The CDR3 DNA sequence: TGTGCCAGCAGTGGGGGCAGGACCAACAATGAGCAGTTCTTC. It yields the protein CASSGGRTNNEQFF.